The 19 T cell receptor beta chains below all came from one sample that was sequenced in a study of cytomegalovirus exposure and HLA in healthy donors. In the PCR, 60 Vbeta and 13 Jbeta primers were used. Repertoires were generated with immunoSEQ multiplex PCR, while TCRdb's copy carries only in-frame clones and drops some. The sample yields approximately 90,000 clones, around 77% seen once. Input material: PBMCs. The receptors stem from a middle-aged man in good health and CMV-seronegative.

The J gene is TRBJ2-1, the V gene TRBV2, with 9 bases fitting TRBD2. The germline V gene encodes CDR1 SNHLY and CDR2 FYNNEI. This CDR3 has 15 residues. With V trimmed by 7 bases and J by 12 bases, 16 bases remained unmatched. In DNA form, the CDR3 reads TGTGCCAGCAAAGGGTCTAGCGGGATGACTCGGGGGCAGTTCTTC. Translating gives CASKGSSGMTRGQFF.

The CDR3 nucleotides read TGTGCCAGTAGTATTCCTAGCGGGGCGAACACCGGGGAGCTGTTTTTT. This translates into CASSIPSGANTGELFF. V gene TRBV19 combines with J gene TRBJ2-2; 9 bases align to TRBD2. Germline assignment: CDR1 LNHDA and CDR2 SQIVND (reference sequence). CDR3 size: 16 residues. V lost 3 bases to trimming and J lost 0 bases; unmatched junction nucleotides: 2.

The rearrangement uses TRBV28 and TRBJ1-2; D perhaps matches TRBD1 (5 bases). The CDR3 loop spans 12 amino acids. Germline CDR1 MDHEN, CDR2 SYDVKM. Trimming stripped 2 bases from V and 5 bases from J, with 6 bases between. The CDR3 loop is CASSLKGYGYTF. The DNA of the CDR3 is TGTGCCAGCAGTTTAAAGGGGTATGGCTACACCTTC.

CDR3 residues: CASSLDTGAQETQYF. CDR3 coding DNA: TGCGCCAGCAGCTTGGATACTGGGGCCCAAGAGACCCAGTACTTC. The rearrangement uses TRBV5-1 and TRBJ2-5; maybe TRBD1 (5 bases). Trimming stripped 0 bases from V and 1 base from J, with 10 bases between. This CDR3 has 15 residues. The V gene's germline CDR1 is SGHRS and CDR2 YFSETQ.

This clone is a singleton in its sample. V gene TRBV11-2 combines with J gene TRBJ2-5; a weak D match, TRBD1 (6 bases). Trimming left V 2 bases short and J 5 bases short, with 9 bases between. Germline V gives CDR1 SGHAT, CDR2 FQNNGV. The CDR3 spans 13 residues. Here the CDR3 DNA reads TGTGCCAGCAGCTTAATGCAGGGGGAGACCCAGTACTTC. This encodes CASSLMQGETQYF.

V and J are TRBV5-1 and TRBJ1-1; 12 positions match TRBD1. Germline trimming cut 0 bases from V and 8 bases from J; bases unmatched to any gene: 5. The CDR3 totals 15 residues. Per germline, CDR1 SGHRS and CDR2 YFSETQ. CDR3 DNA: TGCGCCAGCAGCTTGGCTGGGGACAGGGGGCGAGAAGCTTTCTTT. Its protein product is CASSLAGDRGREAFF.

The CDR3 DNA follows: TGTGCCAGCAGTTACTCGACTAGTACCCATGAGCAGTTCTTC. Translating gives CASSYSTSTHEQFF. This sequence joins TRBV6-5 and TRBJ2-1; D may be TRBD2 (6 bases). CDR1 MNHEY and CDR2 SVGAGI come from the germline V gene. CDR3 length equals 14 residues. V lost 0 bases and J lost 8, with 11 bases in between.

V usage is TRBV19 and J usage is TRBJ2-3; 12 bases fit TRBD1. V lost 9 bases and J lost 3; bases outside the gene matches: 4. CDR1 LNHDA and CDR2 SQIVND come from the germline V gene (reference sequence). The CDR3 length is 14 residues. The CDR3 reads CASRDRGQTDTQYF. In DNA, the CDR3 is TGTGCCAGCCGGGACAGGGGGCAGACAGATACGCAGTATTTT.

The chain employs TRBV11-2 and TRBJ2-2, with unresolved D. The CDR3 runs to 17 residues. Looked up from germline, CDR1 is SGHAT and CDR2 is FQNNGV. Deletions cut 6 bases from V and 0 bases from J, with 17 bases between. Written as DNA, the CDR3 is TGTGCCAGCAGACAACTCTGGTCCAGGCCGAACACCGGGGAGCTGTTTTTT. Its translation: CASRQLWSRPNTGELFF.

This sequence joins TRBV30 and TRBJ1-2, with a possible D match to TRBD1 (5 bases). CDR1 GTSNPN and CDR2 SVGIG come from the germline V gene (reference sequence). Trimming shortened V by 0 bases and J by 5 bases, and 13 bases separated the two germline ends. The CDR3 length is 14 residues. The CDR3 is CAWSVLGRGYGYTF. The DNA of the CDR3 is TGTGCCTGGAGTGTACTAGGGAGGGGTTATGGCTACACCTTC.

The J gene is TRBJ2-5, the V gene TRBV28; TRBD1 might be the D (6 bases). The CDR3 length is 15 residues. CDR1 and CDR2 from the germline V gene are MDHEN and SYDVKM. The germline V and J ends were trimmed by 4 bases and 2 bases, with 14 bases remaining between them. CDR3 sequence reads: CASSYAGRGQETQYF. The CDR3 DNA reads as TGTGCCAGCAGTTACGCCGGCAGGGGACAAGAGACCCAGTACTTC.

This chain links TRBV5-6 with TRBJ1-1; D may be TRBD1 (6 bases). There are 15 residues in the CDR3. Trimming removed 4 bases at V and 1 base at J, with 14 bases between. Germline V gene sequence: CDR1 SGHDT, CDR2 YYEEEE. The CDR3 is CASSLRTVQNTEAFF. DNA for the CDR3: TGTGCCAGCAGCCTTAGGACAGTCCAGAACACTGAAGCTTTCTTT. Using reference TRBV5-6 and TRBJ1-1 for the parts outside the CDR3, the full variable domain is DAGVTQSPTHLIKTRGQQVTLRCSPKSGHDTVSWYQQALGQGPQFIFQYYEEEERQRGNFPDRFSGHQFPNYSSELNVNALLLGDSALYLCASSLRTVQNTEAFFGQGTRLTVV.

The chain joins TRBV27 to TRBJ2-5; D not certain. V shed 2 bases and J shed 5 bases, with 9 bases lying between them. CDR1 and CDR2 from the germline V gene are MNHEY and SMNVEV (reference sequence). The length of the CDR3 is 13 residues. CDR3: CASSLVKHETQYF. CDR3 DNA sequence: TGTGCCAGCAGTTTAGTTAAGCACGAGACCCAGTACTTC.

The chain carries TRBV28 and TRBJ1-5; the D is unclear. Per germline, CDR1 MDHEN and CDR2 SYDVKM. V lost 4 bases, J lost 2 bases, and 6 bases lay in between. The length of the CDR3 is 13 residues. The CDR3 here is CASSSGRNQPQHF. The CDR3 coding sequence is TGTGCCAGCAGTTCTGGCCGCAATCAGCCCCAGCATTTT.

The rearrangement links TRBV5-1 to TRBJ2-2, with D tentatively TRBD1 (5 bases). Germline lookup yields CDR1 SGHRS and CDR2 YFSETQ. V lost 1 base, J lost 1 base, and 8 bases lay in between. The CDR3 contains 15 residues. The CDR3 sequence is CASSLTGKNTGELFF. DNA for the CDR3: TGCGCCAGCAGCTTGACAGGAAAGAACACCGGGGAGCTGTTTTTT.

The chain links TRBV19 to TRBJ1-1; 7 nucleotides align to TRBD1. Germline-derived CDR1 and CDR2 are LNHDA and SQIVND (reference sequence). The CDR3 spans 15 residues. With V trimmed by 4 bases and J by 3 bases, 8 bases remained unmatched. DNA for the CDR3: TGTGCCAGTAGTAATACTGTCAGGGGGGACACTGAAGCTTTCTTT. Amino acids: CASSNTVRGDTEAFF.

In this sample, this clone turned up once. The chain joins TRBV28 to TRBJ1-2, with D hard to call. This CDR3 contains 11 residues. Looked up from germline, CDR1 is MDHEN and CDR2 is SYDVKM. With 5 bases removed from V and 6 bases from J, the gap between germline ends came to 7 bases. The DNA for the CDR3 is TGTGCCAGCAGTCGCACAAATGGCTACACCTTC. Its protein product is CASSRTNGYTF.

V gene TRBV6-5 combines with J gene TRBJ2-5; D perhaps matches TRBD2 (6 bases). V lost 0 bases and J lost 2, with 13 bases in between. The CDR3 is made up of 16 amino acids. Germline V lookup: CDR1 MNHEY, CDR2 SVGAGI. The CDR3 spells CASSYSTGLGQETQYF. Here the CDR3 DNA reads TGTGCCAGCAGTTACTCGACGGGACTGGGACAAGAGACCCAGTACTTC.

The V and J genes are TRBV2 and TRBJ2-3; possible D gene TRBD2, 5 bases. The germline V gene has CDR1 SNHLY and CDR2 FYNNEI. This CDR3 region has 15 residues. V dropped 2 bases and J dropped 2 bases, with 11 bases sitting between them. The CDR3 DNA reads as TGTGCCAGCAGTGAACAAGCGGCCTCCACAGATACGCAGTATTTT. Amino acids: CASSEQAASTDTQYF. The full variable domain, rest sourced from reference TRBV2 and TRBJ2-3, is EPEVTQTPSHQVTQMGQEVILRCVPISNHLYFYWYRQILGQKVEFLVSFYNNEISEKSEIFDDQFSVERPDGSNFTLKIRSTKLEDSAMYFCASSEQAASTDTQYFGPGTRLTVL.